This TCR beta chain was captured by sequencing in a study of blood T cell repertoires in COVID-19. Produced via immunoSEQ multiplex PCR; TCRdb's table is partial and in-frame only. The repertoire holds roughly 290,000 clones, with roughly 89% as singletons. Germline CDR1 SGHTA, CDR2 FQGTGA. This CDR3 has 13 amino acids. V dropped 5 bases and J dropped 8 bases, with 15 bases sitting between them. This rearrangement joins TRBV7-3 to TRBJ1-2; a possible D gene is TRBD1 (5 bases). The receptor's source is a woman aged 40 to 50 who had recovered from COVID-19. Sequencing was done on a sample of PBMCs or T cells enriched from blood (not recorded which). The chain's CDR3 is CASSPGPSGGYTF. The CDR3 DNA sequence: TGTGCCAGCAGCCCGGGGCCTAGCGGCGGCTACACCTTC. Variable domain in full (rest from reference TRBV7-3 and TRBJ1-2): GAGVSQTPSNKVTEKGKYVELRCDPISGHTALYWYRQSLGQGPEFLIYFQGTGAADDSGLPNDRFFAVRPEGSVSTLKIQRTERGDSAVYLCASSPGPSGGYTFGSGTRLTVV.